The rows below give T cell receptor beta chains drawn from one sample of a study of CD8+ T cells in alopecia areata. Measured with immunoSEQ multiplex PCR; TCRdb has only the in-frame clones, and not every one. The sample carries around 3,500 clones, roughly 70% recorded once. The sequencing used skin, collected at week 24, from a patient treated with tofacitinib. These receptors all stem from a human donor with alopecia areata. CDR3s include the opening cysteine and the closing phenylalanine or tryptophan. D genes are given only for firm matches. Rows may omit the clone size; those that give it use once, few, many or a size class.

clone_size	v_call	j_call	d_call	cdr3_aa	cdr3_nt
NA	TRBV29-1	TRBJ1-4	TRBD1	CSVITGAREKLFF	TGCAGCGTGATTACAGGGGCGCGGGAAAAACTGTTTTTT
NA	TRBV29-1	TRBJ1-2	NA	CSVEDSFSRVTNYGYTF	TGCAGCGTTGAAGATTCTTTCTCCAGGGTAACTAACTATGGCTACACCTTC
once	TRBV7-9	TRBJ1-1	NA	CASSLNQGEAFF	TGTGCCAGCAGCTTAAATCAGGGTGAAGCTTTCTTT
few	TRBV4-3	TRBJ1-4	NA	CASSQGSFNEKLFF	TGCGCCAGCAGCCAAGGGAGCTTTAATGAAAAACTGTTTTTT
NA	TRBV6-5	TRBJ2-7	NA	CASSDRWSSYEQYF	TGTGCCAGCAGTGACAGGTGGAGCTCCTACGAGCAGTACTTC
NA	TRBV11-3	TRBJ2-2	TRBD1	CASSYLTGATGELFF	TGTGCCAGCAGCTACCTAACAGGGGCCACCGGGGAGCTGTTTTTT
NA	TRBV6-6	TRBJ2-2	NA	CASTTWGDGTGELFF	TGTGCCAGCACGACTTGGGGAGATGGAACCGGGGAGCTGTTTTTT
NA	TRBV4-1	TRBJ2-1	NA	CASSQDFAGGRHYNEQFF	TGCGCCAGCAGCCAAGATTTTGCCGGGGGGCGACACTACAATGAGCAGTTCTTC
NA	TRBV29-1	TRBJ2-1	TRBD2	CSVGGGADNEQFF	TGCAGCGTTGGCGGGGGGGCCGACAATGAGCAGTTCTTC
NA	TRBV5-6	TRBJ2-5	NA	CASSLGPGKRPQETQYF	TGTGCCAGCAGCTTGGGACCCGGGAAACGACCCCAAGAGACCCAGTACTTC
NA	TRBV6-6	TRBJ1-6	NA	CASSYGVESPLHF	TGTGCCAGCAGTTACGGGGTTGAATCACCCCTCCACTTT
NA	TRBV10-1	TRBJ2-1	NA	CASSDSGGAGNEQFF	TGCGCCAGCAGTGACAGCGGAGGGGCAGGGAATGAGCAGTTCTTC
once	TRBV10-3	TRBJ2-3	TRBD1	CAIRKQGATDTQYF	TGTGCCATCCGAAAACAGGGGGCGACAGATACGCAGTATTTT
NA	TRBV30	TRBJ1-6	TRBD1	CAWMGQGMGYNSPLHF	TGTGCCTGGATGGGACAGGGAATGGGGTATAATTCACCCCTCCACTTT
NA	TRBV18	TRBJ2-1	NA	CASSPGPRSSYNEQFF	TGTGCCAGCTCACCCGGCCCCCGTAGCTCCTACAATGAGCAGTTCTTC
NA	TRBV2	TRBJ2-2	TRBD1	CASSRTGENTGELFF	TGTGCCAGCAGTAGGACAGGGGAGAACACCGGGGAGCTGTTTTTT
NA	TRBV6-6	TRBJ1-4	TRBD1	CASSPGTGVAFGFF	TGTGCCAGCTCCCCCGGGACAGGCGTGGCATTTGGGTTTTTT
NA	TRBV25-1	TRBJ2-6	TRBD1	CASSGDRVSGANVLTF	TGTGCCAGCAGTGGGGACAGGGTCTCCGGGGCCAACGTCCTGACTTTC
NA	TRBV4-1	TRBJ2-2	NA	CASSQDSGPGELFF	TGCGCCAGCAGCCAAGATTCCGGGCCCGGGGAGCTGTTTTTT
NA	TRBV13	TRBJ2-6	TRBD1	CASRRTGTQGANVLTF	TGTGCCAGCAGGCGGACAGGCACCCAAGGGGCCAACGTCCTGACTTTC
NA	TRBV11-3	TRBJ1-1	NA	CASSLGRAEAFF	TGTGCCAGCAGCTTAGGCCGGGCTGAAGCTTTCTTT
few	TRBV29-1	TRBJ2-1	NA	CSVLRAPASYNEQFF	TGCAGCGTTCTCCGGGCGCCGGCTTCCTACAATGAGCAGTTCTTC
NA	TRBV2	TRBJ1-5	NA	CASRPSYSNQPQHF	TGTGCCAGCAGGCCGTCATATAGCAATCAGCCCCAGCATTTT
NA	TRBV6-5	TRBJ1-2	NA	CASSYSNRALGYTF	TGTGCCAGCAGTTACTCCAACAGGGCCCTTGGCTACACCTTC
NA	TRBV7-2	TRBJ2-2	TRBD2	CASRPGLAGGPNTGELFF	TGTGCCAGCAGACCGGGACTAGCGGGGGGGCCTAACACCGGGGAGCTGTTTTTT
NA	TRBV6-1	TRBJ1-6	NA	CASSESGRGSPLHF	TGTGCCAGCAGTGAATCAGGGCGAGGATCACCCCTCCACTTT
NA	TRBV2	TRBJ1-1	NA	CASTRRGTLDTEAFF	TGTGCCAGCACCAGAAGGGGGACGTTGGATACTGAAGCTTTCTTT
NA	TRBV11-2	TRBJ2-7	NA	CASSLSLVQGYEQYF	TGTGCCAGCAGCTTAAGCTTGGTACAGGGCTACGAGCAGTACTTC
few	TRBV30	TRBJ2-7	NA	CAWSRSEAYEQYF	TGTGCCTGGAGTCGGTCGGAAGCCTACGAGCAGTACTTC
NA	TRBV19	TRBJ1-2	NA	CASSIGGSYGYTF	TGTGCCAGTAGTATAGGAGGCAGTTATGGCTACACCTTC
few	TRBV14	TRBJ1-3	TRBD1	CASSRQGAFGNTIYF	TGTGCCAGCAGCCGACAGGGGGCTTTTGGAAACACCATATATTTT
NA	TRBV18	TRBJ1-1	NA	CASSLARTENTEAFF	TGTGCCAGCTCACTGGCCCGGACAGAGAACACTGAAGCTTTCTTT
NA	TRBV6-5	TRBJ2-1	TRBD2	CASRKTSGIYNEQFF	TGTGCCAGCAGAAAGACTAGCGGGATTTACAATGAGCAGTTCTTC
NA	TRBV7-2	TRBJ1-6	NA	CASSRGGSYNSPLHF	TGTGCCAGCAGCCGAGGGGGGTCCTATAATTCACCCCTCCACTTT
NA	TRBV7-2	TRBJ1-2	NA	CASSQSARAGGYTF	TGTGCCAGCAGCCAAAGCGCCCGGGCGGGCGGCTACACCTTC
NA	TRBV12-5	TRBJ2-7	TRBD1	CASGTGVEQYF	TGTGCTAGTGGTACAGGGGTCGAGCAGTACTTC
NA	TRBV19	TRBJ1-4	NA	CASTRRMGNTNEKLFF	TGTGCCAGTACGCGACGTATGGGGAACACTAATGAAAAACTGTTTTTT
NA	TRBV7-2	TRBJ2-1	NA	CASSFGSPGSEQFF	TGTGCCAGCAGCTTCGGATCCCCGGGAAGTGAGCAGTTCTTC
NA	TRBV7-3	TRBJ2-3	NA	CASSSIGTDTQYF	TGTGCCAGCAGCTCCATAGGCACAGATACGCAGTATTTT
NA	TRBV14	TRBJ1-2	NA	CASSRRQAGYTF	TGTGCCAGCAGCCGCAGACAGGCTGGCTACACCTTC
NA	TRBV10-3	TRBJ2-1	NA	CATTPEGYNEQFF	TGTGCCACTACTCCGGAGGGATACAATGAGCAGTTCTTC
few	TRBV4-3	TRBJ2-1	TRBD1	CASSQDLEGTEAYNEQFF	TGCGCCAGCAGCCAAGACCTCGAGGGGACAGAGGCCTACAATGAGCAGTTCTTC
NA	TRBV4-3	TRBJ2-2	TRBD2	CASSQRPQIAGPNTGELFF	TGCGCCAGCAGCCAACGACCCCAGATAGCGGGCCCCAACACCGGGGAGCTGTTTTTT
NA	TRBV29-1	TRBJ2-3	TRBD2	CSAQTSGVGDTQYF	TGCAGCGCTCAGACTAGCGGTGTAGGAGATACGCAGTATTTT
NA	TRBV7-8	TRBJ1-2	NA	CASSYGRGSYGYTF	TGTGCCAGCAGCTACGGGCGGGGATCCTATGGCTACACCTTC
once	TRBV7-2	TRBJ1-4	NA	CASSLGVRGNEKLFF	TGTGCCAGCAGCTTAGGGGTGAGGGGTAATGAAAAACTGTTTTTT
NA	TRBV7-9	TRBJ2-5	TRBD2	CASSPRTSVYQETQYF	TGTGCCAGCAGCCCCCGGACTAGCGTGTACCAAGAGACCCAGTACTTC
NA	TRBV2	TRBJ2-2	NA	CASIPGYTGELFF	TGTGCCAGCATTCCAGGATACACCGGGGAGCTGTTTTTT
NA	TRBV6-4	TRBJ2-1	TRBD2	CASSPSSGGYNEQFF	TGTGCCAGCAGCCCCTCTAGCGGGGGTTACAATGAGCAGTTCTTC
NA	TRBV18	TRBJ1-1	NA	CASSPTGKNTEAFF	TGTGCCAGCTCGCCGACAGGAAAGAACACTGAAGCTTTCTTT